The 10 T cell receptor beta chains in this list originate from one sample, sequenced in a study of human T cells and chemical hapten exposure. Time point reported: patch test 1, 2 weeks after DPC sensitization. Treatment here: therapeutic diphenylcyclopropenone sensitization with weekly scalp DPC. TCRdb re-derived calls from the RACE reads in MiXCR, one entry per CDR3 protein. Among about 340,000 distinct CDR3 sequences listed, around 6.9% were seen once. Here the sequenced sample was whole blood, taken in connection with sensitization to the hapten diphenylcyclopropenone (DPC). The receptors derive from a woman in her late teens or twenties with alopecia areata. Some clones in this sample may be carry-over from other donors' samples.

V usage is TRBV5-4 and J usage is TRBJ1-6, with 9 bases aligning to TRBD1. Germline V gene data show CDR1 as SGHNT and CDR2 as YYREEE (reference sequence). The CDR3 length is 16 residues. The V and J ends lost 1 base and 7 bases, in that order; junction bases with no gene match: 6. The CDR3, as DNA: TGTGCCAGCAGCTTGATAGGGACAGGGACCAATTCACCCCTCCACTTT. This gives the protein CASSLIGTGTNSPLHF.

The V and J genes are TRBV28 and TRBJ2-7, with D maybe TRBD2 (7 bases). CDR3 length equals 20 residues. The germline V gene has CDR1 MDHEN and CDR2 SYDVKM. Trimming removed 7 bases at V and 2 bases at J, with 33 bases between. The CDR3 sequence is CASTHRLGRGTSSLPYEQYF. CDR3 sequence (DNA): TGTGCCAGCACACATCGCCTTGGGAGGGGGACCTCCTCCCTACCCTACGAGCAGTACTTC.

The rearrangement joins TRBV5-6 to TRBJ2-4, with TRBD2 matching 12 bases. V trimming: 1 base; J trimming: 1 base; junction bases outside the gene matches: 9. In germline, CDR1 is SGHDT, CDR2 YYEEEE. The CDR3 runs to 19 residues. CDR3 protein: CASSLLLAGGQLAKNIQYF. The CDR3 DNA reads as TGTGCCAGCAGCTTGCTACTAGCGGGGGGCCAGCTGGCCAAAAACATTCAGTACTTC.

This clonotype turned up a few times. The J gene is TRBJ1-3, the V gene TRBV20-1; D uncertain. V was shortened by 0 bases and J by 0 bases, with 12 bases between the two germline ends. CDR3 size: 16 residues. CDR1 is DFQATT, CDR2 SNEGSKA, per germline (reference sequence). CDR3 sequence: CSARDPNGRSGNTIYF. In DNA, the CDR3 is TGCAGTGCTAGAGATCCCAACGGGCGCTCTGGAAACACCATATATTTT.

In this sample, this clonotype turned up a few times. Written as DNA, the CDR3 is TGTGCCAGCTTACCCGACGGATCCTACGAGCAGTACTTC. This codes for CASLPDGSYEQYF. This sequence joins TRBV2 and TRBJ2-7; D ambiguous. The CDR3 spans 13 residues. Germline CDR1 SNHLY, CDR2 FYNNEI. V lost 8 bases to trimming and J lost 1 base, with 12 bases between them.

This clonotype was counted between two and nine times. V and J are TRBV7-6 and TRBJ2-5; 8 bases agree with TRBD2. CDR1 and CDR2 (germline): SGHVS, FNYEAQ. Trimming took 3 bases from V and 3 from J; bases not matched to a gene: 9. The CDR3 has 16 residues. CDR3 coding DNA: TGTGCCAGCAGCTTTGTATCGGGAGGGGCGGAAGAGACCCAGTACTTC. It codes for CASSFVSGGAEETQYF.

The rearrangement links TRBV7-9 to TRBJ1-1; D perhaps matches TRBD1 (5 bases). This CDR3 spans 14 amino acids. Per the germline V gene, CDR1 is SEHNR and CDR2 is FQNEAQ (reference sequence). Trimming pared 4 bases from V and 1 base from J, leaving 10 bases between. CDR3 residues: CASSSMQGNTEAFF. CDR3 in DNA: TGTGCCAGCAGCTCTATGCAGGGGAACACTGAAGCTTTCTTT.

This chain uses TRBV5-6 with TRBJ1-1; tentative D call: TRBD1 (6 bases). Germline V gene data show CDR1 as SGHDT and CDR2 as YYEEEE. Trimming stripped 6 bases from V and 5 bases from J, with 14 bases between. The CDR3 extends over 13 amino acids. CDR3 residues: CASTSVDRTEAFF. The CDR3 DNA reads TGTGCCAGCACCTCCGTCGACAGGACTGAAGCTTTCTTT.

Only a few counts were recorded for this clonotype. CDR3 in DNA: TGTGCCACCACACCTCTCAGGGCCAAGGGAACGAACACTGAAGCTTTCTTT. The encoded protein is CATTPLRAKGTNTEAFF. The chain links TRBV6-2 or TRBV6-3 to TRBJ1-1; possible D gene TRBD1, 5 bases. Per the germline V gene, CDR1 is MNHEY and CDR2 is SVGEGT. The CDR3 runs to 17 residues. With 10 bases removed from V and 1 base from J, the gap between germline ends came to 25 bases.

The chain carries TRBV13 and TRBJ2-3; 7 nucleotides line up with TRBD1. The germline V gene has CDR1 PRHDT and CDR2 FYEKMQ (reference sequence). The V and J ends lost 2 bases and 4 bases, in that order; junction bases with no gene match: 6. The CDR3 loop spans 15 amino acids. The CDR3 DNA sequence: TGTGCCAGCAGCTTAAACACAGGGGCGGCAGATACGCAGTATTTT. It is translated as CASSLNTGAADTQYF. Filled out from reference TRBV13 and TRBJ2-3, the complete variable domain reads AAGVIQSPRHLIKEKRETATLKCYPIPRHDTVYWYQQGPGQDPQFLISFYEKMQSDKGSIPDRFSAQQFSDYHSELNMSSLELGDSALYFCASSLNTGAADTQYFGPGTRLTVL.